Shown below are 18 T cell receptor beta chains from a single sample sequenced in a study of cytomegalovirus exposure and HLA in healthy donors. Amplification used 60 Vbeta primers and 13 Jbeta primers. The assay was immunoSEQ multiplex PCR, and TCRdb's table has in-frame clones only and misses some. This table holds about 180,000 clones, 80% found once. Source material: PBMCs. The receptors here all came from a woman younger than 45 in good health and CMV-seronegative.

The chain uses TRBV14 and TRBJ2-6; 7 nucleotides line up with TRBD1. CDR1 and CDR2 (germline): SGHDN, FVKESK. The CDR3 length is 20 residues. V lost 4 bases to trimming and J lost 0 bases; unmatched junction nucleotides: 15. This CDR3 reads CASSPRARDSILSGANVLTF. CDR3 bases: TGTGCCAGCAGCCCCCGAGCCCGGGACAGTATCCTCTCTGGGGCCAACGTCCTGACTTTC.

The V call is TRBV5-4, the J call TRBJ2-1; D is possibly TRBD1 (6 bases). V lost 2 bases, J lost 3 bases, and 15 bases lay in between. Germline loops: CDR1 SGHNT, CDR2 YYREEE (reference sequence). CDR3 length: 16 amino acids. Written as DNA, the CDR3 is TGTGCCAGCAGCTTATCACCCAGGACAGACTACAATGAGCAGTTCTTC. It specifies CASSLSPRTDYNEQFF. Looking up the rest from reference TRBV5-4 and TRBJ2-1 gives the full variable domain: ETGVTQSPTHLIKTRGQQVTLRCSSQSGHNTVSWYQQALGQGPQFIFQYYREEENGRGNFPPRFSGLQFPNYSSELNVNALELDDSALYLCASSLSPRTDYNEQFFGPGTRLTVL.

The V call is TRBV4-2, the J call TRBJ2-1, with 12 bases lining up with TRBD2. CDR1 and CDR2 from the germline V gene are LGHNA and YNFKEQ. Trimming cost V 4 bases and J 7 bases; bases outside gene matches: 8. The CDR3 spans 16 residues. The CDR3 DNA follows: TGTGCCAGCAGCCCGCCTAGCGGGGGGGTTGCAAATGAGCAGTTCTTC. It codes for CASSPPSGGVANEQFF.

The chain employs TRBV30 and TRBJ2-4; 7 bases map to TRBD1. Per the germline V gene, CDR1 is GTSNPN and CDR2 is SVGIG (reference sequence). Trimming at V came to 1 base and at J to 11 bases, leaving 2 bases not matched to a gene. CDR3 length: 11 residues. The CDR3 protein is CAWSGTGVQYF. The CDR3 DNA is TGTGCCTGGAGTGGAACAGGGGTTCAGTACTTC.

The chain couples TRBV19 to TRBJ1-1; D is possibly TRBD1 (6 bases). Germline values: CDR1 LNHDA, CDR2 SQIVND (reference sequence). V was clipped by 3 bases and J by 0 bases, with 11 bases between them. The CDR3 is 15 residues long. This CDR3 reads CASSITGTMNTEAFF. CDR3 nucleotide sequence: TGTGCCAGTAGTATTACCGGGACAATGAACACTGAAGCTTTCTTT.

The V call is TRBV30, the J call TRBJ2-1, with 10 bases matching TRBD2. Germline CDR1 is GTSNPN and CDR2 is SVGIG (reference sequence). This CDR3 has 14 amino acids. Trimming removed 5 bases from V and 2 bases from J; junction bases left unmatched: 3. Here the CDR3 reads CAWGGLAAYNEQFF. For the CDR3, the DNA is TGTGCCTGGGGAGGACTAGCGGCCTACAATGAGCAGTTCTTC.

The J gene is TRBJ2-1, the V gene TRBV7-3, with D possibly TRBD1 on 6 matching bases. Trimming cost V 4 bases and J 8 bases, with 15 bases left between them. Looked up from germline, CDR1 is SGHTA and CDR2 is FQGTGA. The CDR3 is made up of 14 amino acids. CDR3 DNA sequence: TGTGCCAGCAGCTCACAAGGGGGTGTTCATGAGCAGTTCTTC. This translates into CASSSQGGVHEQFF.

This chain uses TRBV29-1 with TRBJ1-2, with D perhaps TRBD1 (5 bases). The CDR3 consists of 14 residues. Germline-derived CDR1 and CDR2 are SQVTM and ANQGSEA. CDR3 residues: CTTLVSGANYGYTF. Here the CDR3 DNA reads TGCACCACTCTGGTATCTGGGGCCAACTATGGCTACACCTTC.

The chain links TRBV27 to TRBJ2-7; D remains ambiguous. Germline V gene sequence: CDR1 MNHEY, CDR2 SMNVEV (reference sequence). The V and J ends lost 3 bases and 3 bases respectively, with 12 bases between them. The CDR3 totals 14 residues. CDR3 amino acids: CASSLGRLSYEQYF. In DNA, the CDR3 is TGTGCCAGCAGTTTGGGCAGGCTAAGCTACGAGCAGTACTTC.

CDR3 DNA sequence: TGTGCCAGCAGCTTAGAGTCAGGGGGCGTGGGGCCCCAGCATTTT. Translating gives CASSLESGGVGPQHF. This chain links TRBV7-2 with TRBJ1-5; 8 nucleotides line up with TRBD1. The CDR3 loop spans 15 amino acids. The germline gives CDR1 SGHTA, CDR2 FQGNSA. The J segment lost 9 bases and the V segment lost 1 base, leaving 8 bases of the junction unmatched.

V usage is TRBV6-5 and J usage is TRBJ2-3; 9 nucleotides line up with TRBD2. In germline, CDR1 is MNHEY, CDR2 SVGAGI. This CDR3 is 14 amino acids long. Unmatched junction bases numbered 6, after V lost 6 bases and J lost 5 bases. CDR3 nucleotides: TGTGCCAGCAGATTAGCGGGGGCTGGAGATACGCAGTATTTT. Translated, it gives CASRLAGAGDTQYF.

This clone was counted only a few times. The chain links TRBV30 to TRBJ1-1; a weak D match, TRBD1 (5 bases). There are 12 residues in the CDR3. V was pared by 8 bases and J by 6 bases, with 16 bases between. The germline gives CDR1 GTSNPN, CDR2 SVGIG (reference sequence). The CDR3 bases are TGTGCCACCCACCAGGGAGGCTCTGAAGCTTTCTTT. The encoded protein is CATHQGGSEAFF.

The chain has TRBV5-1 and TRBJ2-6; TRBD2 is a possible D gene (6 bases). The CDR3 extends over 15 amino acids. The V end was cut by 3 bases, the J end by 4 bases, with 11 bases between. CDR1 is SGHRS, CDR2 YFSETQ, per germline. Here the CDR3 DNA reads TGCGCCAGCAGCTGGGGGACTTTAGGGGCCAACGTCCTGACTTTC. Translation: CASSWGTLGANVLTF.

CDR3 residues: CSVERQGADGELFF. The CDR3 DNA reads as TGCAGCGTTGAGAGGCAGGGGGCTGACGGGGAGCTGTTTTTT. The chain is built from TRBV29-1 and TRBJ2-2; 8 nucleotides align to TRBD1. CDR3 length: 14 residues. Germline trimming cut 3 bases from V and 7 bases from J; bases unmatched to any gene: 7. Per the germline V gene, CDR1 is SQVTM and CDR2 is ANQGSEA.

The rearrangement joins TRBV5-1 to TRBJ2-2, with unresolved D. The ends were cut back, 0 bases at V and 3 bases at J, with 6 bases in the middle. The CDR3 is 14 amino acids. Germline loops: CDR1 SGHRS, CDR2 YFSETQ. CDR3 loop: CASSLEAYTGELFF. The DNA of the CDR3 is TGCGCCAGCAGCTTGGAAGCGTACACCGGGGAGCTGTTTTTT.

The rearrangement links TRBV5-1 to TRBJ2-7; 7 bases match TRBD1. CDR1 is SGHRS and CDR2 is YFSETQ in the germline V gene. CDR3 size: 13 residues. The V and J ends lost 2 bases and 7 bases, in that order; junction bases with no gene match: 6. The CDR3 DNA sequence: TGCGCCAGCAGCTTCGAAAACAGGGGAGAGCAGTACTTC. Its translation is CASSFENRGEQYF.

The gene calls are TRBV28 and TRBJ2-7; no definite D call. V lost 4 bases and J lost 0, with 10 bases in between. Germline V gene sequence: CDR1 MDHEN, CDR2 SYDVKM. The CDR3 totals 14 residues. The CDR3 reads CASSSKPPSYEQYF. For the CDR3, the DNA is TGTGCCAGCAGTTCCAAGCCCCCCTCCTACGAGCAGTACTTC. The full variable domain, in which reference TRBV28 and TRBJ2-7 provide the parts outside the CDR3, is DVKVTQSSRYLVKRTGEKVFLECVQDMDHENMFWYRQDPGLGLRLIYFSYDVKMKEKGDIPEGYSVSREKKERFSLILESASTNQTSMYLCASSSKPPSYEQYFGPGTRLTVT.

The chain combines TRBV9 with TRBJ2-7, with 11 bases lining up with TRBD2. In germline, CDR1 is SGDLS, CDR2 YYNGEE. CDR3 length: 17 amino acids. The J segment lost 0 bases and the V segment lost 0 bases, leaving 5 bases of the junction unmatched. Written as DNA, the CDR3 is TGTGCCAGCAGCGTAGGACTAGCGGGGTCCGGCTCCTACGAGCAGTACTTC. Its protein is CASSVGLAGSGSYEQYF.